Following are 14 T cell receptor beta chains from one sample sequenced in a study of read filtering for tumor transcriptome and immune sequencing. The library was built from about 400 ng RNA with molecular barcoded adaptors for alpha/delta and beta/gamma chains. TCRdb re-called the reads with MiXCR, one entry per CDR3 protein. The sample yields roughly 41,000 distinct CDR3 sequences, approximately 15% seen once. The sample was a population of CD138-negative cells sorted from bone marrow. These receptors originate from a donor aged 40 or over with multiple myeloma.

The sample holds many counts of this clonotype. The CDR3 loop reads CASRRGGPVTDTQYF. As DNA, the CDR3 is TGTGCCAGCAGAAGGGGAGGGCCGGTCACAGATACGCAGTATTTT. The chain has TRBV6-6 and TRBJ2-3; 7 bases map to TRBD2. V lost 6 bases, J lost 2 bases, and 8 bases stayed unmatched. The V gene's germline CDR1 is MNHNY and CDR2 SVGAGI (reference sequence). CDR3 length equals 15 residues.

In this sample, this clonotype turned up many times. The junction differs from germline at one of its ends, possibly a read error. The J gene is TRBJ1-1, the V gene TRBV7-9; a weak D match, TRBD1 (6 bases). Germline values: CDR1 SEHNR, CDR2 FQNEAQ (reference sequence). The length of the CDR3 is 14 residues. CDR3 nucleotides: TGTGCCAGCAGCTTAGAGGGGGAGAGGACTGAAGTTTTCTTT. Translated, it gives CASSLEGERTEVFF. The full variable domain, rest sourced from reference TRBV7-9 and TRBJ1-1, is DTGVSQNPRHKITKRGQNVTFRCDPISEHNRLYWYRQTLGQGPEFLTYFQNEAQLEKSRLLSDRFSAERPKGSFSTLEIQRTEQGDSAMYLCASSLEGERTEVFFGQGTRLTVV.

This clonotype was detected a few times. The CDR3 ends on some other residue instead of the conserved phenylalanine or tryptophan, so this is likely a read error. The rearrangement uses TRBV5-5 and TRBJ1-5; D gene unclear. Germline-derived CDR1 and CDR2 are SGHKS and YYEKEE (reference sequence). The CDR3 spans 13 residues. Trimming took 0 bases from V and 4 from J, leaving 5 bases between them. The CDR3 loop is CASSLDGNQPQHS. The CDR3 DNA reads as TGTGCCAGCAGCTTGGACGGGAATCAGCCCCAGCATTCT.

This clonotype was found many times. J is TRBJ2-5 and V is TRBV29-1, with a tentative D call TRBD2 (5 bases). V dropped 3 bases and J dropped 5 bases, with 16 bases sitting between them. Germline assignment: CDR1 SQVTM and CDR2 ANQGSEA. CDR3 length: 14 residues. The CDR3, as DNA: TGCAGCGTTGACCTGGTCGGGGTTCGGGAGACCCAGTACTTC. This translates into CSVDLVGVRETQYF.

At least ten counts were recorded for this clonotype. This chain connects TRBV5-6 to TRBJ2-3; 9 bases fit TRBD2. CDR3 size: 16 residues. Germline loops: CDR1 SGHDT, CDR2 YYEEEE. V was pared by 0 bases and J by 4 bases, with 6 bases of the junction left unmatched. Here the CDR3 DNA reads TGTGCCAGCAGCTTGGCCGCTAGCGGGGTTTCAGATACGCAGTATTTT. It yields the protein CASSLAASGVSDTQYF.

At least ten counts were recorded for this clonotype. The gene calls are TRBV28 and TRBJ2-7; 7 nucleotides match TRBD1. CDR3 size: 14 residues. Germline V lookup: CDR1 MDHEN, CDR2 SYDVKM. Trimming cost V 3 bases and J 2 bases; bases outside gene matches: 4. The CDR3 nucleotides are TGTGCCAGCAGTTTCTACAGGGGCGCCTACGAGCAGTACTTC. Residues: CASSFYRGAYEQYF.

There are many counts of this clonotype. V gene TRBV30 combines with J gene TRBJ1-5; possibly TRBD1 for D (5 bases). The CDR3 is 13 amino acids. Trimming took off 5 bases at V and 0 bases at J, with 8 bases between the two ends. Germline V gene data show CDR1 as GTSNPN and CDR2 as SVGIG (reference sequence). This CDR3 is CAWQGDSNQPQHF. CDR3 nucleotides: TGTGCCTGGCAGGGAGATAGCAATCAGCCCCAGCATTTT.

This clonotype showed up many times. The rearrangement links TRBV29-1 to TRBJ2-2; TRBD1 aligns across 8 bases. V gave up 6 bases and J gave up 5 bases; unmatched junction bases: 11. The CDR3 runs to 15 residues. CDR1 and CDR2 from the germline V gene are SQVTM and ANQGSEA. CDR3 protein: CSVLTGGKDTGELFF. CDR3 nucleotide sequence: TGCAGCGTCCTAACAGGGGGAAAGGATACCGGGGAGCTGTTTTTT.

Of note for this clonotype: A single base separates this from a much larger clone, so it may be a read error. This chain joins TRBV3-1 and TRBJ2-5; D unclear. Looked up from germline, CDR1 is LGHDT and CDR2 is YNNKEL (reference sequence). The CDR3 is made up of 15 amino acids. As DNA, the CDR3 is TGTGCCAGCAGCCCCACGACGACTTTCCAAGAGACCCTGTACTTC. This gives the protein CASSPTTTFQETLYF.

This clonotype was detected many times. This CDR3 reads CASSLQAGGPRNIQYF. The CDR3 coding sequence is TGTGCCAGCAGTTTACAAGCGGGAGGGCCAAGAAACATTCAGTACTTC. This chain links TRBV12-3 or TRBV12-4 with TRBJ2-4, with TRBD2 identical over 10 bases. The V gene end was trimmed by 2 bases and the J gene end by 6 bases; junction bases not matched to a gene: 7. The CDR3 loop spans 16 amino acids.

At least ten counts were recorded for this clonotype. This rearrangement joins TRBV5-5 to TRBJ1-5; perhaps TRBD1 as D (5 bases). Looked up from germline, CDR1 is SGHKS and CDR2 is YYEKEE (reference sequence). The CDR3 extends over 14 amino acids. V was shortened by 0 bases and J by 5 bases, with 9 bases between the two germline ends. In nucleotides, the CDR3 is TGTGCCAGCAGCTTGGGGGGCCCGGATCAGCCCCAGCATTTT. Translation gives CASSLGGPDQPQHF.

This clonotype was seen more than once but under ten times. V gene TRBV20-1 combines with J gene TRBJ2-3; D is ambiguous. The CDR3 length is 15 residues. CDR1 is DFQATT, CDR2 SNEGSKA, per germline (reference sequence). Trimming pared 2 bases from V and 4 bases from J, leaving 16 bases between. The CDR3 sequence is CSARILTNLADTQYF. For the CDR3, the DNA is TGCAGTGCTAGAATTCTGACAAATTTAGCAGATACGCAGTATTTT.

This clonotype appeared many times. The CDR3: CASTLSGSGSYNEQFF. The CDR3 region has the DNA TGTGCCAGCACCCTCAGCGGGTCCGGCTCCTACAATGAGCAGTTCTTC. The V and J genes are TRBV12-3 or TRBV12-4 and TRBJ2-1, with a possible D match to TRBD2 (6 bases). V dropped 7 bases and J dropped 0 bases, with 16 bases sitting between them. The CDR3 covers 16 residues.

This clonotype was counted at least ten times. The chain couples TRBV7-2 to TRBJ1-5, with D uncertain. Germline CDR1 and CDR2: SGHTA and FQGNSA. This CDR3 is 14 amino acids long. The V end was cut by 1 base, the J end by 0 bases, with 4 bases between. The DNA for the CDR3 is TGTGCCAGCAGCTTAGTGGTTAGCAATCAGCCCCAGCATTTT. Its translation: CASSLVVSNQPQHF.